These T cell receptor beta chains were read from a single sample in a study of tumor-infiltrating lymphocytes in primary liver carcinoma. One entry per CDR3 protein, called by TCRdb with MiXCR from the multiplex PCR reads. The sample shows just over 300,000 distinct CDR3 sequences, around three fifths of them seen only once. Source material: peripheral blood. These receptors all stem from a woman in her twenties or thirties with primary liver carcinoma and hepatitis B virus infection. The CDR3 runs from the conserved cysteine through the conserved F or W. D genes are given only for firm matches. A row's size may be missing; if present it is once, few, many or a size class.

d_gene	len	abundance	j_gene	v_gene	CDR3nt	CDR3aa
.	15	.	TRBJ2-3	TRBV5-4	TGTGCCAGCAGCCAGCGGTCTCGAAGCACAGGTACGCAGTATTTT	CASSQRSRSTGTQYF
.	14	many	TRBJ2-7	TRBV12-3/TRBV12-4	TGTGCCAGCAGTTTAGAGGGGCCGATAGGGGAGCAGTACTTC	CASSLEGPIGEQYF
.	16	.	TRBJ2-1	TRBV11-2	TGTGCCGGCAGCTCTGCGGGACTTGCGACCTACAATGAGCAATTCTTC	CAGSSAGLATYNEQFF
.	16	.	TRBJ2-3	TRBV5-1	TGCGCCAGCAGCTTGATCTCAAGGTCAGGGTTGGATACGCAGTATTTT	CASSLISRSGLDTQYF
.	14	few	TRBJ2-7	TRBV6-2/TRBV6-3	TGTGCCAGCACCAGAACAGGAGGCCCCTACGAGCAGTACTTC	CASTRTGGPYEQYF
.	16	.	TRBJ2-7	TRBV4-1	TGCGCCAGCAGCCAAGAAGTGGGGACACAGGTCCGAGAGCAGAACTTC	CASSQEVGTQVREQNF
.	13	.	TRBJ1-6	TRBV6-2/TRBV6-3	TGTGCCAGCAGTCCTCGAGCGTTCCGGTCCCTCCACTTT	CASSPRAFRSLHF
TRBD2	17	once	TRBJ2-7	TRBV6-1	TGTGCCAGCATTGGAAGCGGGAGGAGGACCATAACGGTTGGGCAGTACTTC	CASIGSGRRTITVGQYF
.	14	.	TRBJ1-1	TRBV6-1	TGTGCCAGCAGTTTCCGGGGCGAGGGCACTGAAGCTTTCTTT	CASSFRGEGTEAFF
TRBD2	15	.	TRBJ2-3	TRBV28	TGTGCCAGCAGAAACGGACTAGCGAGCACAGATACACAGTATTTT	CASRNGLASTDTQYF
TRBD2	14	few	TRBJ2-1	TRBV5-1	TGCGCCAGCAGGCTAGCGGAAGCCTACAATGAGCAGTTCTTC	CASRLAEAYNEQFF
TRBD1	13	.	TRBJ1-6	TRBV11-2	TGTACCGGCAGCTCAGACAGGGATTCACCCCTCCACTTT	CTGSSDRDSPLHF
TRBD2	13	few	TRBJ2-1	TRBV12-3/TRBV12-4	TGTGCCAGCAGCGGACTAGGCCTGCATGAGCAGTTCTTC	CASSGLGLHEQFF
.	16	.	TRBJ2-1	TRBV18	TGTGCCAGCTCACCACCAGAAGCGGAGCTTTGGAATGAGCAGTTCTTC	CASSPPEAELWNEQFF
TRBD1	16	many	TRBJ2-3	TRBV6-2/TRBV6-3	TGTGCCAGCAGTAGATCAGGGGGCATGGGGACAGATACGCAGTATTTT	CASSRSGGMGTDTQYF
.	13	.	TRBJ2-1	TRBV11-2	TGTGCCAGCAAACCGGCCCTTTGGGATGAGCAGTTATTC	CASKPALWDEQLF
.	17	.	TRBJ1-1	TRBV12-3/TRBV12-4	TGTGCCAGCACCACTTCGGGACTTTGGCGAAAGAGCACTGAAGCTTTCTTT	CASTTSGLWRKSTEAFF